Described below is a single TCR beta chain sequence and its context. Its specificity is not known. These data come from a study of OX40 agonist ivuxolimab in advanced cancers. Study-wide results and caveats: Partial responders receiving 0.1-3.0 mg/kg showed among the lowest clonal expansion. Clonal expansion from baseline to week 6 occurred in both CD4+ and CD8+ T cells. Low levels of normalized T-cell clonal expansion also appeared in some nonresponders.

The CDR3 has 15 residues. Trimming shortened V by 5 bases and J by 2 bases, and 15 bases separated the two germline ends. Per germline, CDR1 PRHDT and CDR2 FYEKMQ (reference sequence). The method was immunoSEQ multiplex PCR; TCRdb's version includes in-frame clones alone and lacks a portion of them. Of about 83,000 clones in the sample, roughly nine tenths were seen once. The chain couples TRBV13 to TRBJ1-1; no clear D. This sequence originates from an adult with an advanced solid tumor such as melanoma, head and neck, liver or kidney cancer. Sequences were derived from CD4+ or CD8+ T cells sorted from blood, sampled in a trial of the OX40 agonist ivuxolimab. CDR3 sequence reads: CASSAAGQFNTEAFF. The DNA for the CDR3 is TGTGCCAGCAGCGCGGCCGGGCAGTTCAACACTGAAGCTTTCTTT. Together with reference TRBV13 and TRBJ1-1, the CDR3 gives the full variable domain: AAGVIQSPRHLIKEKRETATLKCYPIPRHDTVYWYQQGPGQDPQFLISFYEKMQSDKGSIPDRFSAQQFSDYHSELNMSSLELGDSALYFCASSAAGQFNTEAFFGQGTRLTVV.